This TCR beta chain was documented in a study of CD8 T cells in ankylosing spondylitis. Study-wide results and caveats: According to the report, clones linked to the disease were significantly enriched in matched synovial fluid samples taken from ankylosing spondylitis patients. A motif of seven or eight highly homologous TCR beta variants was seen as apparently characteristic of ankylosing spondylitis blood.

This clonotype was seen repeatedly, ten times or more. Its antigen is still unknown. Quantitative 5'-RACE was performed with molecular barcodes, and it yielded the TCR beta libraries. One entry per CDR3 protein, called by TCRdb with MiXCR from the 5' RACE reads. Counted here are more than 250,000 distinct CDR3 sequences, 6.5% to 10% occurring once; the ten biggest clones make up about 14%. The germline CDR1 and CDR2 sequences are DFQATT and SNEGSKA (reference sequence). The CDR3 sequence is 13 residues long. After removal of 5 bases from V and 7 bases from J, the junction contained 6 bases not matched to a gene.

This chain links TRBV20-1 with TRBJ1-5; TRBD1 matches 9 bases. This receptor was obtained from a male donor with ankylosing spondylitis. The sequenced sample was blood, either unsorted or a sorted T cell fraction (not recorded which). The CDR3 nucleotides are TGCAGTGCTGGGGACAGGGAAGTCCAGCCCCAGCATTTT. Translation: CSAGDREVQPQHF.